One and the same sample provided the 9 T cell receptor beta chains below, sequenced in a study of Tregs in tolerant kidney transplant recipients. Produced via immunoSEQ multiplex PCR; TCRdb's table is partial and in-frame only. The sample lists about 240,000 clones, around 81% occurring once. The sequencing input was CD4+ T cells from blood. The receptors shown here come from a human donor in good health.

The chain combines TRBV5-4 with TRBJ2-1, with D hard to call. V was clipped by 4 bases and J by 4 bases, with 9 bases between them. This CDR3 region has 13 residues. In germline, CDR1 is SGHNT, CDR2 YYREEE (reference sequence). CDR3 sequence (DNA): TGTGCCAGCAGCGCGACTGAGTACAATGAGCAGTTCTTC. Encoded protein: CASSATEYNEQFF.

The chain joins TRBV6-1 to TRBJ2-7, with TRBD2 identical over 11 bases. Trimming at V came to 3 bases and at J to 5 bases, leaving 6 bases not matched to a gene. The CDR3 runs 15 residues. CDR1 MNHNS and CDR2 SASEGT come from the germline V gene. The CDR3: CASSEGLAALHEQYF. CDR3 DNA sequence: TGTGCCAGCAGTGAGGGACTAGCGGCCTTACACGAGCAGTACTTC.

The chain is built from TRBV18 and TRBJ2-5, with D perhaps assigned TRBD1 or TRBD2 (5 bases each). CDR3 length: 15 residues. Trimming pared 3 bases from V and 3 bases from J, leaving 14 bases between. Germline CDR1 KGHSH, CDR2 LQKENI. The CDR3 bases are TGTGCCAGCTCACCGCGGCTGTTGGGGGAAGAGACCCAGTACTTC. It is translated as CASSPRLLGEETQYF.

The sample holds a few counts of this clone. Within the sample, other DNA sequences also encode this same CDR3. The chain employs TRBV6-5 and TRBJ2-2; D gene unclear. CDR1 is MNHEY, CDR2 SVGAGI, per germline. With 3 bases removed from V and 5 bases from J, the gap between germline ends came to 4 bases. This CDR3 is built from 12 residues. The CDR3, as DNA: TGTGCCAGCAGTTATTCGACCGGGGAGCTGTTTTTT. This translates into CASSYSTGELFF.

The V and J genes are TRBV5-1 and TRBJ1-1; D is uncertain. Per germline, CDR1 SGHRS and CDR2 YFSETQ. V was pared by 0 bases and J by 1 base, with 7 bases between. There are 14 residues in the CDR3. DNA of the CDR3: TGCGCCAGCAGCTTGGACATCTCGAACACTGAAGCTTTCTTT. It translates to CASSLDISNTEAFF.

Notes on this clone: One junction end does not reproduce the germline sequence, and a read error may be involved. This chain uses TRBV30 with TRBJ2-1, with TRBD2 matching over 13 bases. The CDR3 has 15 amino acids. CDR1 is GTSNPN, CDR2 SVGIG, per germline (reference sequence). CDR3: CALSIGTSGIGEQFF. In DNA, the CDR3 is TGTGCCTTGAGTATCGGGACTAGCGGGATTGGTGAGCAGTTCTTC.

The chain joins TRBV11-2 to TRBJ1-3; D is perhaps TRBD1 (6 bases). Trimming stripped 3 bases from V and 0 bases from J, with 21 bases between. The CDR3 spans 19 residues. CDR1 SGHAT and CDR2 FQNNGV come from the germline V gene. CDR3 DNA sequence: TGTGCCAGCAGCTTCACTGGGACACCTACTATAAGCTCTGGAAACACCATATATTTT. It codes for CASSFTGTPTISSGNTIYF.

The chain has TRBV27 and TRBJ2-7, with a weak D call TRBD2 (5 bases). The ends were cut back, 0 bases at V and 4 bases at J, with 10 bases in the middle. This CDR3 is 14 amino acids long. Germline CDR1 reads MNHEY; CDR2 reads SMNVEV (reference sequence). This CDR3 reads CASSLSGLAYEQYF. In DNA form, the CDR3 reads TGTGCCAGCAGTTTATCGGGCTTAGCGTACGAGCAGTACTTC.

The V gene is TRBV5-4, the J gene TRBJ2-7; a weak D match, TRBD2 (6 bases). Germline CDR1 reads SGHNT; CDR2 reads YYREEE (reference sequence). The V and J ends lost 3 bases and 0 bases respectively, with 19 bases between them. CDR3 length: 17 residues. CDR3 bases: TGTGCCAGCAGCTCCACCGGTGGCGGGATAGCCTCCTACGAGCAGTACTTC. Translation gives CASSSTGGGIASYEQYF.